Below are 8 T cell receptor beta chains sequenced from a single sample in a study of cytomegalovirus exposure and HLA in healthy donors. PCR was performed using 60 Vbeta and 13 Jbeta primers. Only in-frame clones appear in the TCRdb table, and some are missing; sequencing was by immunoSEQ multiplex PCR. Seen here are about 140,000 clones, around 75% observed once, and the top ten hold roughly 1.2%. Sequencing was carried out using PBMCs. The receptors come from a female donor in good health and CMV-seronegative.

This clone was seen a handful of times. V and J are TRBV19 and TRBJ2-7; no definite D call. The CDR3 consists of 13 residues. With 3 bases removed from V and 6 bases from J, the gap between germline ends came to 12 bases. The germline V gene has CDR1 LNHDA and CDR2 SQIVND (reference sequence). DNA for the CDR3: TGTGCCAGTAGTATTCGGCAACCGGGCGAGCAGTACTTC. The encoded protein is CASSIRQPGEQYF.

The CDR3 here is CASSPQIAETGNEKLFF. The CDR3 DNA reads TGTGCCAGCTCACCACAGATAGCGGAGACAGGGAATGAAAAACTGTTTTTT. The chain carries TRBV18 and TRBJ1-4; 7 bases match TRBD1. CDR1 and CDR2 (germline): KGHSH, LQKENI. The CDR3 contains 17 residues. After removal of 1 base from V and 5 bases from J, the junction contained 10 bases not matched to a gene.

This clone has only a few counts. V usage is TRBV10-3 and J usage is TRBJ2-7; TRBD1 aligns across 7 bases. Unmatched junction bases numbered 2, after V lost 6 bases and J lost 0 bases. The germline V gene has CDR1 ENHRY and CDR2 SYGVKD. This CDR3 has 13 residues. Here the CDR3 reads CAISGTDSYEQYF. Written as DNA, the CDR3 is TGTGCCATCAGCGGGACAGACTCCTACGAGCAGTACTTC.

The chain is built from TRBV6-5 and TRBJ2-7; D possibly corresponds to TRBD2 (5 bases). The germline V gene encodes CDR1 MNHEY and CDR2 SVGAGI. Trimming cost V 6 bases and J 2 bases, with 14 bases left between them. The CDR3 loop spans 14 amino acids. The CDR3 is CASSRRRVTYEQYF. CDR3 nucleotides: TGTGCCAGCAGCCGCCGGCGGGTAACCTACGAGCAGTACTTC.

The gene calls are TRBV7-9 and TRBJ1-1; a possible D gene is TRBD1 (5 bases). Germline V gives CDR1 SEHNR, CDR2 FQNEAQ (reference sequence). The CDR3 runs to 13 residues. Trimming removed 3 bases at V and 8 bases at J, with 13 bases between. As DNA, the CDR3 is TGTGCCAGCAGCTTTATGCGGGGGGTCGAAGCTTTCTTT. This gives the protein CASSFMRGVEAFF.

The chain is built from TRBV4-1 and TRBJ1-1; no clear D. CDR1 and CDR2 from the germline V gene are MGHRA and YSYEKL. Trimming removed 0 bases from V and 1 base from J, with 15 bases in between. The CDR3 length is 17 residues. In DNA form, the CDR3 reads TGCGCCAGCAGCCAAGAACCCCGTGGAGGCCGGAACACTGAAGCTTTCTTT. Protein sequence: CASSQEPRGGRNTEAFF.

The V and J genes are TRBV6-1 and TRBJ2-1; 7 nucleotides align to TRBD2. Germline trimming cut 0 bases from V and 3 bases from J; bases unmatched to any gene: 5. The CDR3 totals 16 residues. Germline V gives CDR1 MNHNS, CDR2 SASEGT. The CDR3 loop is CASSEASSGIYNEQFF. For the CDR3, the DNA is TGTGCCAGCAGTGAAGCTTCTAGCGGCATCTACAATGAGCAGTTCTTC.

The chain uses TRBV5-1 and TRBJ2-1; 9 bases are a match to TRBD2. V was clipped by 0 bases and J by 2 bases; unmatched bases: 3. The CDR3 loop spans 16 amino acids. Germline V gene data show CDR1 as SGHRS and CDR2 as YFSETQ. This CDR3 is CASSLVAGGAYNEQFF. Written as DNA, the CDR3 is TGCGCCAGCAGCTTGGTGGCGGGAGGGGCCTACAATGAGCAGTTCTTC. Looking up the rest from reference TRBV5-1 and TRBJ2-1 gives the full variable domain: KAGVTQTPRYLIKTRGQQVTLSCSPISGHRSVSWYQQTPGQGLQFLFEYFSETQRNKGNFPGRFSGRQFSNSRSEMNVSTLELGDSALYLCASSLVAGGAYNEQFFGPGTRLTVL.